This TCR beta chain comes out of a study of T cells in localized non-small cell lung cancer (dated by TCRdb to about 2020). About the study as a whole: T cell repertoires of about 230 early-stage NSCLC patients were analyzed, with tumors being compared against uninvolved tumor-adjacent lungs. NSCLC patients had a mean age of approximately 66 years, and 129 were male and some 98 female. All 250 or so NSCLC patients in the cohort were treatment-naive and had localized lung tumors that were resected. The investigation overall reported the following: Higher blood T cell density associated with longer overall survival, while higher adjacent-lung clonality associated with shorter survival. Since the design was exploratory, TCR variables were selected using unadjusted p-values with no false-discovery rate correction. Uninvolved tumor-adjacent lung showed the highest T cell clonality, higher than tumor, which suggests more focused antigenic responses in the uninvolved tumor-adjacent lung. Because multi-region tumor sequencing was not performed, intratumor heterogeneity could not be ruled out. Of the top 100 tumor clones, a median of about 53 were detected in paired uninvolved adjacent lung; around 30 were also among that lung's top 100.

At diagnosis, peripheral blood, uninvolved tumor-adjacent lung and tumor were collected and were preserved as a mix of fresh-frozen and FFPE material. Blood samples were analyzed as peripheral blood mononuclear cells for TCR repertoire profiling. TCR beta CDR3 regions were sequenced from DNA using the immunoSEQ Assay. The study's processing was this. T cell density was computed as TCR beta template counts normalized to usable DNA estimated by amplifying housekeeping genes. Using the preseqR package, richness was estimated by extrapolating to 120,000 templates for tissue samples and 400,000 templates for PBMC samples. Clonality was calculated as one minus Pielou's evenness. To identify tissue-enriched TCRs, differential abundance testing was run on productive amino-acid clonotypes with a minimum total count of 5 and an alpha of 0.1. Repertoire overlap between compartments was quantified with the Jaccard Index and Morisita Overlap Index. GLIPH grouped TCR beta CDR3s together with public tetramer-defined viral CDR3s, and a viral motif had to include at least three viral sequences and also show V-gene enrichment. Not all clones reach the TCRdb copy of this immuneACCESS table, which keeps in-frame sequences only. Checked studies attribute under half of the gap to unresolved V genes and leave the rest unexplained. The V and J calls and clone size come from that table; D and trimming were worked out from the DNA. Counted in this sample were some 82,000 clones; roughly 80% of them appeared once. The top ten clones comprise under 25% of the sample.

The CDR3 has 15 amino acids, counting the end cysteine and phenylalanine. Only the CDR3 DNA stays, 45 bases, in frame from base 1. CDR1 and CDR2 were assigned from the germline V gene as SNHLY and FYNNEI. Trimming takes 6 bases from V and 9 bases from J, and the germline ends sit 21 bases apart. Concerning this clone itself: Its antigen is unknown. The sample holds no much larger clone one base away, and base qualities are not on file.

The sequence was collected from a man aged 40 to 69 with stage II squamous cell lung carcinoma. Sequences were derived from PBMCs, sampled before any cancer treatment. This receptor chain uses TRBV2 and TRBJ2-1; the D call is tentative, TRBD1 or TRBD2, as each matches 5 bases. The DNA is TGTGCCAGCAGGGAGGCGGCAGGGAGAGGAAGTGAGCAGTTCTTC. The translation is CASREAAGRGSEQFF. When the CDR3 is completed using the reference TRBV2 and TRBJ2-1 genes on either side, the full variable domain is EPEVTQTPSHQVTQMGQEVILRCVPISNHLYFYWYRQILGQKVEFLVSFYNNEISEKSEIFDDQFSVERPDGSNFTLKIRSTKLEDSAMYFCASREAAGRGSEQFFGPGTRLTVL.